This record looks at one TCR beta chain sequence and its context. It lacks a known antigen. Nothing much larger sits one base from this clone, and base qualities are not available. This record belongs to a study of T cell changes during pregnancy in multiple sclerosis (dated by TCRdb to about 2019). About the full investigation: Changes in the T cell repertoire over the course of pregnancy were examined in this study in women with multiple sclerosis.

From the germline V gene, CDR1 is SQVTM and CDR2 is ANQGSEA. The CDR3, cysteine through phenylalanine, is 12 amino acids long. The entry retains the CDR3 DNA only, 36 bases that are in frame from base 1. The germline ends are 8 bases apart after V is trimmed by 3 bases and J by 5 bases. Libraries were built with the immunoSEQ multiplex PCR assay. TCRdb stores this immuneACCESS table with in-frame sequences only. Part of the clones is absent; in the studies checked, under half of the shortfall reflects unresolved V genes, and no reason is known for the rest. The sample records over 70,000 clones, 85% to 95% of which are singletons. Over 3.5% of the sample belongs to the ten largest clones.

This clonotype was obtained from a female donor with multiple sclerosis, enrolled in a pregnancy study. The sequence is built from TRBV29-1 and TRBJ1-5; the D gene is unclear. The sample in question was peripheral blood, obtained in the first trimester of pregnancy. The CDR3 loop reads CSVDSVHQPQHF. The sequence in DNA is TGCAGCGTTGATTCGGTGCATCAGCCCCAGCATTTT.